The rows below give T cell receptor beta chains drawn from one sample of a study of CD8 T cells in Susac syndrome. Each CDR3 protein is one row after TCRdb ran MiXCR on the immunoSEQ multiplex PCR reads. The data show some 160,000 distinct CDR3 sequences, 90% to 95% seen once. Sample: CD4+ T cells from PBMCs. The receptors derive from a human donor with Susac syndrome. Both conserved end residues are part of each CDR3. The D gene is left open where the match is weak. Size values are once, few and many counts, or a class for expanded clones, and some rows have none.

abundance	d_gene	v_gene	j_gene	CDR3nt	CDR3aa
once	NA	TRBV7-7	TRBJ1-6	TGTGCCAGCAGCTTACTCAGGGGAGGTTCACCCCTCCACTTT	CASSLLRGGSPLHF
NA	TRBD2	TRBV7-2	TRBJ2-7	TGTGCCAGCACCCAACTGGGCGGGGGGGCCCCCTACGAGCAGTACTTC	CASTQLGGGAPYEQYF
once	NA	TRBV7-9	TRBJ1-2	TGTGCCAGCAGCCCTCCTCGGGAGGGCTACACCTTC	CASSPPREGYTF
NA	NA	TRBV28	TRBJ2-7	TGTGCCAGCAGTTCACCGGAACGAGTGGAGCAGTACTTC	CASSSPERVEQYF
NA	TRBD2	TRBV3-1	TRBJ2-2	TGTGCCAGCAGCCCACGCGGGACTAGCGGGCGGACCGGGGAGCTGTTTTTT	CASSPRGTSGRTGELFF
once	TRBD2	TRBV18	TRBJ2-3	TGTGCCAGCTCACCTAACAGCGGGGTGCTGGATACGCAGTATTTT	CASSPNSGVLDTQYF
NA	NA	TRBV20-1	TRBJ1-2	TGCAGTGCTAGGGGCGGGGCGGTCCAGGATGGCTACACCTTC	CSARGGAVQDGYTF
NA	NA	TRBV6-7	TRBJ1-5	TGTGCCAGCAGTACCCAAAGTGGCTATCAGCCCCAGCATTTT	CASSTQSGYQPQHF
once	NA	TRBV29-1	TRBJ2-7	TGCAGCGGTGGGGGCTTCCACGAGCAGTACTTC	CSGGGFHEQYF
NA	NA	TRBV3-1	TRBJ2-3	TGTGCCAGCAGCCATTCGTCCTTTTATAGCACAGATACGCAGTATTTT	CASSHSSFYSTDTQYF
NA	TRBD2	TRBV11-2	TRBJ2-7	TGTGCCAGCAGCCAGGCCCTCGGGACTAGCGGGGGGAGCTCCTCCTACGAGCAGTACTTC	CASSQALGTSGGSSSYEQYF
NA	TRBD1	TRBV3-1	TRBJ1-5	TGTGCCAGCAGCCAATCCGACAGGGGTCAGCCCCAGCATTTT	CASSQSDRGQPQHF
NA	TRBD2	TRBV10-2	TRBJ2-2	TGCGCCAGCAAACCGGGACTAGCGGGAGCCGGGGAGCTGTTTTTT	CASKPGLAGAGELFF
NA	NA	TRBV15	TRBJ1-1	TGTGCCACCAGCAGAGCAGGGTCCACTGAAGCTTTCTTT	CATSRAGSTEAFF
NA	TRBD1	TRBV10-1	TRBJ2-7	TGCGCCAGCAGTGAGGAGACAGGGGCCGACGAGCAGTACTTC	CASSEETGADEQYF
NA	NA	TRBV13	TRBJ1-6	TGTGCCAGCAGCTCCCTAACGGGTAAAGGCAATTCACCCCTCCACTTT	CASSSLTGKGNSPLHF
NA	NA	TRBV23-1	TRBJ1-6	TGCGCCAGCAGTCAATCCCCAGGGAAACCTTCACCCCTCCACTTT	CASSQSPGKPSPLHF
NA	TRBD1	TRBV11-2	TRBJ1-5	TGTGCCAGCAGCTTAGGGGTGGGACAGGGGGCGCTTCAGCCCCAGCATTTT	CASSLGVGQGALQPQHF
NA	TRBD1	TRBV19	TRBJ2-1	TGTGCCAGTACTTTGGGACAGGGGGTTCGGAGTGAGCAGTTCTTC	CASTLGQGVRSEQFF
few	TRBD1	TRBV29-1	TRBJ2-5	TGCAGCGTTACCAGGGGGCAGGAGACCCAGTACTTC	CSVTRGQETQYF
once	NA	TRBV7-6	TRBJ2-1	TGTGCCAGCAGCTTTGGACAGTCCACAGAGCAGTTCTTC	CASSFGQSTEQFF
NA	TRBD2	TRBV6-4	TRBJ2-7	TGTGCCGGCAAGGAGCAGCTAGCGGGGGTTCCCTACGAGCAGTACTTC	CAGKEQLAGVPYEQYF
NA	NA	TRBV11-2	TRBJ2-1	TGTGCCAGCAGCTTAGGAAAGGTAGGGGACAATGAGCAGTTCTTC	CASSLGKVGDNEQFF
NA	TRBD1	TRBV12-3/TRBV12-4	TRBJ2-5	TGTGCCAGCAGTTCCCAGGGGGAAGGCGAGACCCAGTACTTC	CASSSQGEGETQYF
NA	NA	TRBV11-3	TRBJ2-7	TGTGCCAGCAGCGCCGCGGGTGATGGGGCAGGACAGTACTTC	CASSAAGDGAGQYF
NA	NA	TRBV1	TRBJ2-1	TGCACCAGCAGCCAAGAGACGGACTCGTACAATGAGCAGTTCTTC	CTSSQETDSYNEQFF
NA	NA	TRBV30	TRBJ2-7	TGTGCCTGGAATGGCGTTTACGAGCAGTACTTC	CAWNGVYEQYF
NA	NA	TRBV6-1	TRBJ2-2	TGTGCCAGCAGCCGCAGGGGAACGACTGGGACCGGGGAGCTGTTTTTT	CASSRRGTTGTGELFF
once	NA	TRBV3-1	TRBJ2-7	TGTGCCAGCAGCCAACGAGGGACGGAATACGAGCAGTACTTC	CASSQRGTEYEQYF
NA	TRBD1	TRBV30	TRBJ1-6	TGTGCCACACGCCCTAGGGGGCGTAATTCACCCCTCCACTTT	CATRPRGRNSPLHF
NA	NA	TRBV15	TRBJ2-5	TGTGCCACCAGCAGAGACAGTACACGGGGTGAGACCCAGTACTTC	CATSRDSTRGETQYF
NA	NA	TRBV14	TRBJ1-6	TGTGCCAGCAGCCGAACCATAGGGCCCCTCCACTTT	CASSRTIGPLHF
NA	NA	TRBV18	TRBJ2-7	TGTGCCAGCTCACCCTTCGACAGAGACTACGAGCAGTACTTC	CASSPFDRDYEQYF
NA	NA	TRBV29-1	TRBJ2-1	TGCAGCGTTGAGGAGGGAAGGGGGTCAAACTACAATGAGCAGTTCTTC	CSVEEGRGSNYNEQFF
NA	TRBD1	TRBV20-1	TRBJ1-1	TGCAGTGCTAGGCAAGGACAGGGCAAAGGAGCTTTCTTT	CSARQGQGKGAFF
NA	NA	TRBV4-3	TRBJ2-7	TGCGCCAGCAGCCAAGATCCATGGGGCGCGGACTCCAAGGAGCAGTACTTC	CASSQDPWGADSKEQYF
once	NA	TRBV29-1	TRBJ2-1	TGCAGCGTTGAAGACCAGAAACAGGGTTCCTACAATGAGCAGTTCTTC	CSVEDQKQGSYNEQFF
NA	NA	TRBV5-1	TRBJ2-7	TGCGCCAGCAGCTTGGGGGAGCGAACCTACGAGCAGTACTTC	CASSLGERTYEQYF
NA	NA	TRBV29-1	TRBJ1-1	TGCAGCGTTGAAGATTGGGGCCAGAAGCGGACTGAAGCTTTCTTT	CSVEDWGQKRTEAFF
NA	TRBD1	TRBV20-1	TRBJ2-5	TGCAGTGCTAGACTACCCCGGGACAGGGGAGAGACCCAGTACTTC	CSARLPRDRGETQYF
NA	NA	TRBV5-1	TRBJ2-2	TGCGCCAGCAGCTTGGGCGTCTCTACCGGGGAGCTGTTTTTT	CASSLGVSTGELFF
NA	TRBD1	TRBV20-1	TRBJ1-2	TGCAGTGCTAGAGAGGAAAGGACAGGGGCTCATGGCTACACCTTC	CSAREERTGAHGYTF
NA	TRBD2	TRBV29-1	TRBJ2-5	TGCAGCGTCCTAGCGGGGGAAAAGGTGGGCCAGTACTTC	CSVLAGEKVGQYF
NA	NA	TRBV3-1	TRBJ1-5	TGTGCCAGCAGCCCTGCCGGAGCGGACAATCAGCCCCAGCATTTT	CASSPAGADNQPQHF
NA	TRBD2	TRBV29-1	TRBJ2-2	TGCAGCGGGACTAGCGGGGGGAACACCGGGGAGCTGTTTTTT	CSGTSGGNTGELFF
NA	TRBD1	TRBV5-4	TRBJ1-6	TGTGCCAGCAGCTCAGCTGCCGGGACAGGGAATTCACCCCTCCACTTT	CASSSAAGTGNSPLHF
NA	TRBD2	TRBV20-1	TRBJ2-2	TGCAGTGCTAGAGATTGGGCTAGCGGGGACCCCGGGGAGCTGTTTTTT	CSARDWASGDPGELFF
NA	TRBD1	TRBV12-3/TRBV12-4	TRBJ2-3	TGTGCCAGCACATCCAGGGGGCGGGATACGCAGTATTTT	CASTSRGRDTQYF
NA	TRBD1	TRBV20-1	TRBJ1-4	TGCAGTGCTCTGGGACAGCTTAATGAAAAACTGTTTTTT	CSALGQLNEKLFF
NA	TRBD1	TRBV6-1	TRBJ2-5	TGTGCCAGCAGGGGACAGCGCCGAGGAGAGACCCAGTACTTC	CASRGQRRGETQYF
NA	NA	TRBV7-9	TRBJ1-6	TGTGCCAGCAGCCTCAGGCCCTCACCCCTCCACTTT	CASSLRPSPLHF
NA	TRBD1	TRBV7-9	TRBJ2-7	TGTGCCAGCAGCTTAGGGGGGACAGGGGACGAGCAGTACTTC	CASSLGGTGDEQYF
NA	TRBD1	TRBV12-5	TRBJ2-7	TGTGCTAGTGGTTTGGTATTGAGACAGGGTCCTTTGGACGAGCAGTACTTC	CASGLVLRQGPLDEQYF
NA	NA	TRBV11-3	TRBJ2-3	TGTGCCAGCAGCGTCCAAGGGAAAGATACGCAGTATTTT	CASSVQGKDTQYF